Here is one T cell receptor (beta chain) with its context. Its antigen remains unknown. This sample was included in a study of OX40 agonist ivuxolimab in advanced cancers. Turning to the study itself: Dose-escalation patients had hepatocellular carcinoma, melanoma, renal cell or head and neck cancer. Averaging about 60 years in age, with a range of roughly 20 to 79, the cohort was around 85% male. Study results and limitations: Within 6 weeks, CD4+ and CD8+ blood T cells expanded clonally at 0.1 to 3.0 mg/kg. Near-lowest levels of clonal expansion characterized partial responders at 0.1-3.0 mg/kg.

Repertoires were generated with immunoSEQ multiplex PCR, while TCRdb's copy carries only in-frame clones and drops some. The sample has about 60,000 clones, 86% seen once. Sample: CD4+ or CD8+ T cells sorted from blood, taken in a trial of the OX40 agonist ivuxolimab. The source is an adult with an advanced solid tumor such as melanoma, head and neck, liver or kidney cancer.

The CDR3 nucleotides read TGCAGCACCGGACTGCGGAACACTGAAGCTTTCTTT. Residues: CSTGLRNTEAFF. V is TRBV29-1 and J is TRBJ1-1; D unclear. Trimming removed 8 bases at V and 1 base at J, with 11 bases between. CDR1 is SQVTM, CDR2 ANQGSEA, per germline. This CDR3 contains 12 residues.